The rows below give T cell receptor beta chains drawn from one sample of a study of a mutant IDH1 vaccine in newly diagnosed glioma. Assay used: immunoSEQ multiplex PCR; TCRdb lists only in-frame clones, some missing. The table has about 60,000 clones, 84% seen once. These receptors are not linked to any known antigen. This specimen was PBMCs, taken from a glioma patient whose treatment included an IDH1 peptide vaccine. These receptor sequences come from a man aged 25 to 40 with glioma. Each CDR3 is given with its conserved first and last residue. D genes are given only for firm matches. Some rows mark clone size as missing; the rest say once, few, many or name a class of expanded clone.

V,size,J,D,DNA,CDR3
TRBV5-8,.,TRBJ2-6,.,TGTGCCAGCAGCTGGGGGGCGTTTGCTGGGGCCAACGTCCTGACTTTC,CASSWGAFAGANVLTF
TRBV7-6,.,TRBJ2-3,.,TGTGCCAGCAGCTCGGACGGAGCTAGCACAGATACGCAGTATTTT,CASSSDGASTDTQYF
TRBV18,.,TRBJ1-2,.,TGTGCCAGCTCACCCGTCATCCCGGGAGCCGCCAACTATGGCTACACCTTC,CASSPVIPGAANYGYTF
TRBV6-1,.,TRBJ2-3,.,TGTGCCAGCAGTGACCCACGGCGCACAGATACGCAGTATTTT,CASSDPRRTDTQYF
TRBV11-2,.,TRBJ1-6,TRBD1,TGTGCCAGCAGTCCCGGACAGGGTGCTTTCTTGCCCTCACCCCTCCACTTT,CASSPGQGAFLPSPLHF
TRBV2,few,TRBJ1-1,TRBD1,TGTGCCAGCAGTGTTGGGACAGGGAGAAAGTACACTGAAGCTTTCTTT,CASSVGTGRKYTEAFF
TRBV19,.,TRBJ1-6,.,TGTGCCAGTAGTACCCAATTGCTACTTTCACCCCTCCACTTT,CASSTQLLLSPLHF
TRBV27,.,TRBJ2-7,.,TGTGCCAGCAGTTTTTCTCCGGGGAACGAGCAGTACTTC,CASSFSPGNEQYF
TRBV7-8,.,TRBJ1-2,.,TGTGCCAGCAGCTTAAGTTCGACGGACTATGGCTACACCTTC,CASSLSSTDYGYTF
TRBV7-6,once,TRBJ1-5,.,TGTGCCAGCAGCTTAGAATTAGGGAGGGAGGGCAATCAGCCCCAGCATTTT,CASSLELGREGNQPQHF
TRBV6-5,.,TRBJ2-7,.,TGTGCCACCAGGAGGGAGTACGAGCAGTACTTC,CATRREYEQYF
TRBV7-9,.,TRBJ2-2,.,TGTGCCAGCAGCTTAGCCGGGGAACCTAACACCGGGGAGCTGTTTTTT,CASSLAGEPNTGELFF
TRBV27,medium-sized,TRBJ2-7,TRBD2,TGTGCCAGCACTCGCGCCGGGACTAGCGGGAGCGAGCAGTACTTC,CASTRAGTSGSEQYF
TRBV7-9,.,TRBJ2-7,.,TGTGCCAGCAGCTTAGTGGAAGTAAGCGAGCAGTACTTC,CASSLVEVSEQYF
TRBV5-6,.,TRBJ2-7,TRBD2,TGTGCCAGCAGCCAGCGGGGTGTGTGGAGCTCCTACGAGCAGTACTTC,CASSQRGVWSSYEQYF
TRBV27,.,TRBJ2-5,TRBD2,TGTGCCAGCAGCCCAGGGACTAGCGATCAAGAGACCCAGTACTTC,CASSPGTSDQETQYF